This T cell receptor (beta chain) stems from a study of blood T cell repertoires in COVID-19. Study-level background: Acute and convalescent COVID-19 samples came from the United States, Italy and Spain. T cells, B-cell-depleted T cells, or PBMCs supplied cDNA or gDNA.

Study processing details: Using reference gene primer amplification, nucleated cell counts were estimated. The protocol was immunoSEQ multiplex PCR, while the TCRdb copy is restricted to in-frame clones and leaves out a portion. The DNA gave D and trimming, while V, J and clone size come from that table. The data hold 250,000 or so clones, with about 80% observed a single time. The V segment lost 7 bases and the J segment 3 bases; nucleotides outside the gene matches: 13. The CDR3 extends over 16 amino acids. From germline, CDR1 is MNHNY and CDR2 SVGAGI (reference sequence). The source is a woman older than 75 with acute or convalescent COVID-19. The V gene is TRBV6-6, the J gene TRBJ2-7; TRBD2 aligns across 9 bases. The specimen was peripheral blood. The CDR3 coding sequence is TGTGCCAGCACTCGCGGCGAAGCGGGGGGATTCTACGAGCAGTACTTC. Translating it yields CASTRGEAGGFYEQYF.